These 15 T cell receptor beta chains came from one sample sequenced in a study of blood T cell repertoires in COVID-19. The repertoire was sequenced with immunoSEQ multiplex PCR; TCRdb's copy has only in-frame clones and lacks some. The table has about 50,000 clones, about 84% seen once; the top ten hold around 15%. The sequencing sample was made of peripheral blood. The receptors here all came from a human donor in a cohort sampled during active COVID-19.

The CDR3 DNA sequence: TGTGCCACCAGCAGAGATGTGGCAGTGAGGCCAACTAATGAAAAACTGTTTTTT. This gives the protein CATSRDVAVRPTNEKLFF. The chain carries TRBV15 and TRBJ1-4; D uncertain. CDR1 is LNHNV and CDR2 is YYDKDF in the germline V gene (reference sequence). CDR3 size: 18 residues. V dropped 0 bases and J dropped 0 bases, with 14 bases sitting between them.

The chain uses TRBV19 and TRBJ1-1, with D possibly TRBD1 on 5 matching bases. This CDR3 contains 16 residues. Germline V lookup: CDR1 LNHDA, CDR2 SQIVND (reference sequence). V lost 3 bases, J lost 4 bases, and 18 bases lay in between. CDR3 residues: CASSMRGSDRLTEAFF. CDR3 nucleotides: TGTGCCAGTAGTATGAGAGGTTCCGACAGACTCACTGAAGCTTTCTTT.

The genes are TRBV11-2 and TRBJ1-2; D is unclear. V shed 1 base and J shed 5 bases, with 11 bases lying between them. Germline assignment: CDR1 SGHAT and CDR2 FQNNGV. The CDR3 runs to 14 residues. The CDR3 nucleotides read TGTGCCAGCAGCTTAGGAACAGCCACTTATGGCTACACCTTC. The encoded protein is CASSLGTATYGYTF.

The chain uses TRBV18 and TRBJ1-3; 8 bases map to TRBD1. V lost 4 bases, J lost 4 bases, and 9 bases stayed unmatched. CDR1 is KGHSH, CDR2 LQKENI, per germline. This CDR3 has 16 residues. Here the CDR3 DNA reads TGTGCCAGCTCACTCTACGGACAGGGAGGGGGAAACACCATATATTTT. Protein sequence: CASSLYGQGGGNTIYF.

The CDR3 is CASSITRQGALTYEQYF. CDR3 nucleotides: TGTGCCAGCAGTATTACTAGGCAGGGGGCGTTAACCTACGAGCAGTACTTC. The genes are TRBV27 and TRBJ2-7, with 8 bases identical to TRBD1. This CDR3 is 17 amino acids long. CDR1 is MNHEY, CDR2 SMNVEV, per germline (reference sequence). V dropped 5 bases and J dropped 2; count of bases not matched to a gene: 14.

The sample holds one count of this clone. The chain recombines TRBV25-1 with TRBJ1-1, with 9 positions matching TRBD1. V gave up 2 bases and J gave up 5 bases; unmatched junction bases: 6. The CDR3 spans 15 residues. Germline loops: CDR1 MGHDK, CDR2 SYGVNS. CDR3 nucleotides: TGTGCCAGCAGTGAACCCGGGACAGGGCGGACTGAAGCTTTCTTT. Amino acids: CASSEPGTGRTEAFF.

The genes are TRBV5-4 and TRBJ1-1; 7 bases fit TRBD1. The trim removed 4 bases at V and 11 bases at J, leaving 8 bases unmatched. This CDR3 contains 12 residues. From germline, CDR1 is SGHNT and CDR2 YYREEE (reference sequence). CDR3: CASSSDRVRAFF. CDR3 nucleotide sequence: TGTGCCAGCAGCAGCGACAGGGTACGGGCTTTCTTT.

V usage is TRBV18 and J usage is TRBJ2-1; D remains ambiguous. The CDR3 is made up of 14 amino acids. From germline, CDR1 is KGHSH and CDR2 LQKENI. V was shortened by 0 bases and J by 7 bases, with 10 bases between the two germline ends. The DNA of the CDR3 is TGTGCCAGCTCACCACCGCGGAAGGATAATGAGCAGTTCTTC. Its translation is CASSPPRKDNEQFF.

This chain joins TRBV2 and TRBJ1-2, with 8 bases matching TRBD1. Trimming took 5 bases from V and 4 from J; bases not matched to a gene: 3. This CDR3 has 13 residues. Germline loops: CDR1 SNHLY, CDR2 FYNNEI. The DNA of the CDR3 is TGTGCCAGCAGTCTGGGACAGGCCTATGGCTACACCTTC. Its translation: CASSLGQAYGYTF.

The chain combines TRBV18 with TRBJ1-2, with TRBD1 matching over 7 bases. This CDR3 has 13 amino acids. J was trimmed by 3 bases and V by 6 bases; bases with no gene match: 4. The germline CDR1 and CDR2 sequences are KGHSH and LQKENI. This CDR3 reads CASSPDRDYGYTF. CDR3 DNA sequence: TGTGCCAGCTCCCCTGACAGGGACTATGGCTACACCTTC. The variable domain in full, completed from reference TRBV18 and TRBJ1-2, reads NAGVMQNPRHLVRRRGQEARLRCSPMKGHSHVYWYRQLPEEGLKFMVYLQKENIIDESGMPKERFSAEFPKEGPSILRIQQVVRGDSAAYFCASSPDRDYGYTFGSGTRLTVV.

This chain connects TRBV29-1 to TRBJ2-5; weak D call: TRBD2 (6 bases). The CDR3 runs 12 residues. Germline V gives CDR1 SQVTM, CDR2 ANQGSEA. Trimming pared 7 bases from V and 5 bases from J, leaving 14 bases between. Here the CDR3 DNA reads TGCAGCGGTCTCCCCCGGGGGGAGACCCAGTACTTC. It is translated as CSGLPRGETQYF.

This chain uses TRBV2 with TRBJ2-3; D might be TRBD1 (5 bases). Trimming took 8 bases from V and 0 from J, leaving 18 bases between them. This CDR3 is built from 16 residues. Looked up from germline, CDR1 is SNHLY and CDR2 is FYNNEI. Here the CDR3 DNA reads TGTGCCAGCTCCCCTGATGGGGCATTAAGCACAGATACGCAGTATTTT. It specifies CASSPDGALSTDTQYF.

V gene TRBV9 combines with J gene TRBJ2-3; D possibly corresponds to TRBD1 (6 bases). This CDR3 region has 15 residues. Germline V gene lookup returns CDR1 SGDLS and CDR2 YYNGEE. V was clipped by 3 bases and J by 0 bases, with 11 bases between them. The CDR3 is CASSALGGSTDTQYF. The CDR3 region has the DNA TGTGCCAGCAGCGCGTTAGGGGGTAGCACAGATACGCAGTATTTT.

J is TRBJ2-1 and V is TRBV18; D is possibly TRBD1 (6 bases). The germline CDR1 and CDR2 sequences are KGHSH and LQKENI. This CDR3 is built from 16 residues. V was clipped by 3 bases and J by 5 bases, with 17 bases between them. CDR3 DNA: TGTGCCAGCTCACCCTTTCAGGGGAATTTCGACAATGAGCAGTTCTTC. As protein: CASSPFQGNFDNEQFF.

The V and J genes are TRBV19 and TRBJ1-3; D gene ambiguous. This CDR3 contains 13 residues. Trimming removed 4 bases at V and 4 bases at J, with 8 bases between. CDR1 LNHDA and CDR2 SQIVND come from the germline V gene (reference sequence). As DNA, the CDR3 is TGTGCCAGTAGTACAGAGCGAGGAAACACCATATATTTT. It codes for CASSTERGNTIYF.